This TCR beta chain was identified during a study of T cell changes during pregnancy in multiple sclerosis. Profiled with immunoSEQ multiplex PCR; TCRdb holds only in-frame clones, not every one. The sample lists several thousand clones, about 90% seen once, with about 10% in the top ten. Germline-derived CDR1 and CDR2 are SGHRS and YFSETQ. There are 15 residues in the CDR3. The trim removed 4 bases at V and 5 bases at J, leaving 8 bases unmatched. The count of this clone is one. This chain links TRBV5-1 with TRBJ1-1, with TRBD1 matching over 10 bases. Sequencing was performed on CD8+ T cells from peripheral blood mononuclear cells, taken in the first trimester of pregnancy. The sequence was collected from a female donor in good health, enrolled as a control in a pregnancy study. CDR3 sequence reads: CASSGGDRGWTEAFF. In DNA, the CDR3 is TGCGCCAGCAGCGGCGGGGACAGGGGTTGGACTGAAGCTTTCTTT.